Listed below are T cell receptor beta chains from one sample, sequenced in a study of spatial heterogeneity in lung cancer. TCRdb re-called the 5' RACE reads with MiXCR, one entry per CDR3 protein. This sample carries around 23,000 distinct CDR3 sequences, approximately 3.3% of them seen once, and the ten largest clones take around 26%. The sample here was PBMCs, taken at surgery. These receptor sequences come from a female donor with early-stage non-small cell lung cancer. The CDR3 runs from the conserved cysteine through the conserved F or W. The D gene is left open where the match is weak. Where a row states a size, it is once, few, many or the class of an expanded clone; other rows omit it.

size,D,J,length,V,CDR3,DNA
-,TRBD2,TRBJ2-2,14,TRBV5-6,CASSWGLANGELFF,TGTGCCAGCAGCTGGGGACTAGCGAACGGGGAGCTGTTTTTT
many,-,TRBJ2-5,14,TRBV7-9,CASSPEAPQETQYF,TGTGCCAGCAGCCCGGAGGCCCCTCAAGAGACCCAGTACTTC
few,-,TRBJ1-1,12,TRBV7-9,CASSLSGTEAFF,TGTGCCAGCAGCTTATCTGGCACTGAAGCTTTCTTT
many,-,TRBJ2-2,16,TRBV30,CAWSVGWQGNTGELFF,TGTGCCTGGAGTGTAGGGTGGCAGGGGAACACCGGGGAGCTGTTTTTT
many,-,TRBJ2-5,16,TRBV2,CASSDLGFSHQETQYF,TGTGCCAGCAGTGACCTGGGGTTTAGTCACCAAGAGACCCAGTACTTC
medium-sized,-,TRBJ2-3,11,TRBV20-1,CSATLSDTQYF,TGCAGTGCTACTCTGTCCGATACGCAGTATTTT
-,TRBD1,TRBJ2-1,19,TRBV19,CASRDVGPRGDRRYNEQFF,TGTGCCAGTAGAGACGTCGGGCCTCGCGGGGACAGGAGGTACAATGAGCAGTTCTTC
many,TRBD1,TRBJ2-5,15,TRBV27,CASSPRDRVQETQYF,TGTGCCAGCAGTCCCCGGGACAGGGTCCAAGAGACCCAGTACTTC
many,-,TRBJ2-7,16,TRBV28,CASSFDSSGRPYEQYF,TGTGCCAGCAGTTTTGATTCGAGTGGCCGACCCTACGAGCAGTACTTC
many,-,TRBJ1-5,13,TRBV10-3,CAINADLRQPQHF,TGTGCCATCAATGCAGACCTGAGACAGCCCCAGCATTTT
many,-,TRBJ2-4,18,TRBV15,CATSRDSVPSSSKNIQYF,TGTGCCACCAGCAGAGATAGCGTACCCAGCTCGAGCAAAAACATTCAGTACTTC
many,TRBD2,TRBJ2-7,13,TRBV20-1,CSARGTSGRAQYF,TGCAGTGCAAGGGGGACTAGCGGGAGGGCGCAGTACTTC
-,-,TRBJ2-2,18,TRBV6-5,CASNPTWGTSNLAGEPFF,TGTGCCAGCAACCCGACATGGGGGACTTCCAACTTAGCCGGGGAGCCGTTTTTT
many,TRBD2,TRBJ2-1,15,TRBV5-1,CASGTSGSSYNEQFF,TGCGCCAGCGGGACTAGCGGAAGCTCCTACAATGAGCAGTTCTTC
many,TRBD1,TRBJ2-3,15,TRBV29-1,CSVVRGTGATDTQYF,TGCAGCGTTGTAAGGGGGACAGGGGCTACAGATACGCAGTATTTT
many,-,TRBJ1-2,17,TRBV6-5,CASKGPGPHRRIYGYTF,TGTGCCAGCAAGGGTCCAGGTCCCCACCGTCGGATCTATGGCTACACCTTC
many,TRBD1,TRBJ2-2,16,TRBV5-1,CASSLRTGTNTGELFF,TGCGCCAGCAGCTTGAGGACAGGGACGAACACCGGGGAGCTGTTTTTT
many,TRBD2,TRBJ2-1,15,TRBV7-8,CASSPGAGGHNEQFF,TGTGCCAGCAGCCCGGGAGCGGGAGGGCACAATGAGCAGTTCTTC
-,-,TRBJ1-4,15,TRBV7-9,CASSDWGQRDEKLFF,TGTGCCAGCAGCGACTGGGGTCAGAGGGATGAAAAACTGTTTTTT
many,-,TRBJ2-7,11,TRBV7-9,CASSPAYEQYF,TGTGCCAGCAGCCCCGCGTACGAGCAGTACTTC
many,-,TRBJ2-7,13,TRBV24-1,CATSEIGDYEQYF,TGTGCCACCAGTGAGATCGGTGACTACGAGCAGTACTTC
many,-,TRBJ1-5,13,TRBV12-5,CASGLGESQPQHF,TGTGCTAGTGGTTTGGGGGAGTCTCAGCCCCAGCATTTT
many,-,TRBJ2-6,15,TRBV9,CASSVWSSGANVLTF,TGTGCCAGCAGCGTTTGGAGCTCTGGGGCCAACGTCCTGACTTTC
many,-,TRBJ1-1,14,TRBV11-2,CASSLGPLNTEAFF,TGTGCCAGCAGCCTGGGACCGTTGAACACTGAAGCTTTCTTT
many,-,TRBJ2-1,13,TRBV4-1,CASSQTGVNEQFF,TGCGCCAGCAGCCAGACGGGGGTGAATGAGCAGTTCTTC
many,TRBD1,TRBJ2-3,14,TRBV19,CASRGRGITDTQYF,TGTGCCAGTAGGGGCAGGGGGATCACAGATACGCAGTATTTT
many,-,TRBJ2-4,14,TRBV12-3/TRBV12-4,CASSLRVTPNIQYF,TGTGCCAGCAGTTTAAGGGTCACCCCGAACATTCAGTACTTC
few,-,TRBJ2-7,15,TRBV5-1,CASSLLRTFSYEQYF,TGCGCCAGCAGCTTGTTGCGGACCTTCTCCTACGAGCAGTACTTC
few,TRBD1,TRBJ1-2,13,TRBV20-1,CSARWGTEDGYTF,TGCAGTGCTAGATGGGGGACAGAAGATGGCTACACCTTC
many,-,TRBJ1-2,14,TRBV20-1,CSARDLGVNYGYTF,TGCAGTGCTAGAGATCTGGGGGTCAATTATGGCTACACCTTC
many,-,TRBJ2-4,14,TRBV28,CASSLSQGGGIQYF,TGTGCCAGCAGTTTATCCCAGGGGGGAGGGATTCAGTACTTC
many,-,TRBJ2-1,13,TRBV29-1,CSVEGSTYNEQFF,TGCAGCGTTGAAGGGAGCACCTACAATGAGCAGTTCTTC
many,TRBD2,TRBJ2-1,15,TRBV11-2,CASSLRLAGDGEQFF,TGTGCCAGCAGCTTAAGACTAGCGGGAGATGGTGAGCAGTTCTTC
many,-,TRBJ2-3,13,TRBV10-2,CASSSLDPDTQYF,TGCGCCAGCAGTTCCCTCGACCCAGATACGCAGTATTTT
many,-,TRBJ2-3,14,TRBV5-1,CASSLSLFTDTQYF,TGCGCCAGCAGCTTGTCACTTTTCACAGATACGCAGTATTTT
many,-,TRBJ2-1,17,TRBV11-3,CASSLGLSASSYNEQFF,TGTGCCAGCAGCTTAGGACTTAGCGCTAGCTCCTACAATGAGCAGTTCTTC
many,-,TRBJ1-2,11,TRBV10-2,CASSAGDGYTF,TGCGCCAGCAGTGCCGGGGATGGCTACACCTTC
many,TRBD1,TRBJ2-3,14,TRBV5-1,CASSRQGTTDTQYF,TGCGCCAGCAGCCGACAGGGGACCACAGATACGCAGTATTTT
many,-,TRBJ2-5,12,TRBV2,CASRDVRETQYF,TGTGCCAGCAGGGACGTAAGAGAGACCCAGTACTTC
many,-,TRBJ2-5,12,TRBV29-1,CSSQGTGETQYF,TGCAGCTCCCAGGGAACGGGAGAGACCCAGTACTTC
many,-,TRBJ2-3,12,TRBV6-4,CASSEGVNTQYF,TGTGCCAGCAGTGAAGGGGTTAATACGCAGTATTTT
many,-,TRBJ2-1,13,TRBV14,CASMGDPHSEQFF,TGTGCCAGCATGGGGGACCCCCACTCTGAGCAGTTCTTC
many,-,TRBJ2-1,10,TRBV7-9,CASSSDEQFF,TGTGCCAGCAGCTCTGATGAGCAGTTCTTC
many,-,TRBJ1-1,14,TRBV5-1,CASSLVQMNTEAFF,TGCGCCAGCAGCTTGGTACAGATGAACACTGAAGCTTTCTTT
few,-,TRBJ1-1,12,TRBV5-1,CASGQGSTEAFF,TGCGCCAGCGGCCAGGGAAGCACTGAAGCTTTCTTT
many,-,TRBJ2-1,14,TRBV20-1,CSASRWERDNEQFF,TGCAGTGCTAGTAGGTGGGAACGGGACAATGAGCAGTTCTTC
many,-,TRBJ2-2,14,TRBV6-4,CASSPDMATGELFF,TGTGCCAGCAGTCCCGACATGGCCACCGGGGAGCTGTTTTTT
many,-,TRBJ2-7,14,TRBV6-5,CASSYGASGKEQYF,TGTGCCAGCAGTTACGGGGCGTCGGGGAAAGAGCAGTACTTC
many,TRBD2,TRBJ2-1,16,TRBV2,CASSDNLAGPSDEQFF,TGTGCCAGCAGTGATAACCTAGCGGGACCTTCCGATGAGCAGTTCTTC
many,-,TRBJ1-2,18,TRBV28,CASSTPGMGEGRSYGYTF,TGTGCCAGCAGTACCCCAGGAATGGGGGAGGGTAGGAGCTATGGCTACACCTTC
many,-,TRBJ2-1,15,TRBV11-2,CASSLAWSSYNEQFF,TGTGCCAGCAGCTTAGCGTGGAGCTCCTACAATGAGCAGTTCTTC
-,-,TRBJ2-1,14,TRBV2,CASSEYPSYNEQFF,TGTGCCAGCAGTGAATACCCCTCCTACAATGAGCAGTTCTTC
many,-,TRBJ1-1,14,TRBV5-1,CASSLALTNTEAFF,TGCGCCAGCAGCCTCGCTCTCACGAACACTGAAGCTTTCTTT
many,TRBD1,TRBJ2-1,15,TRBV7-6,CASSYDGQGGDEQFF,TGTGCCAGCAGTTATGATGGACAGGGCGGGGATGAGCAGTTCTTC
many,-,TRBJ2-7,14,TRBV5-1,CASNSMRSGYEQYF,TGCGCCAGCAACTCAATGCGGTCAGGCTACGAGCAGTACTTC
many,TRBD2,TRBJ2-2,16,TRBV12-3/TRBV12-4,CASSPPGLANTGELFF,TGTGCCAGCAGTCCGCCGGGACTAGCGAACACCGGGGAGCTGTTTTTT